The source of this T cell receptor (beta chain) is a study of blood T cell repertoires in COVID-19. Study context: Specimens from acute and convalescent COVID-19 originated in the United States, Italy and Spain. PBMCs, B-cell-depleted T cells, or T cells were the source of the cDNA or gDNA that made up the material.

The CDR3 runs to 16 residues. Germline values: CDR1 MDHEN, CDR2 SYDVKM. The V and J ends lost 5 bases and 4 bases respectively, with 15 bases between them. The authors' processing: Cell counts per sample came from amplifying reference gene primers. The method was immunoSEQ multiplex PCR; TCRdb's version includes in-frame clones alone and lacks a portion of them. That table is the source of V, J and clone size, and D and trimming were worked out from the DNA. The table includes fewer than 30,000 clones, 77% detected once. The material sequenced was peripheral blood. The chain carries TRBV28 and TRBJ2-6; a possible D gene is TRBD1 (6 bases). The receptor was derived from a woman in her 70s with active or convalescent COVID-19. CDR3 amino acids: CASSASGAGGANVLTF. The CDR3 coding sequence is TGTGCCAGCAGTGCCTCAGGGGCCGGCGGGGCCAACGTCCTGACTTTC.